This TCR beta chain was identified in a study of Graves' ophthalmopathy and Graves' hyperthyroidism. Using RNA transcripts, the TCR beta CDR3 regions were amplified. A first-round RT-PCR used HTBI primers, followed by a second-round multiplex PCR. MiXCR was run by TCRdb on the multiplex PCR reads, yielding one entry per CDR3 protein. The repertoire has about 740,000 distinct CDR3 sequences, 35% to 50% of them found once; the top ten carry around 40%. Active ophthalmopathy (CAS at least 3, NOSPECS at least 4), lasting under 3 months. The sequence was collected from an adult man with Graves' ophthalmopathy. The sequencing input was peripheral blood.

The CDR3 DNA is TGTGCCAGCAGCTTAAAGGGAGGGGGTCGGGACGAGCAGTACTTC. This codes for CASSLKGGGRDEQYF. The chain employs TRBV7-8 and TRBJ2-7, with TRBD2 as a possible D gene (7 bases). Germline V gives CDR1 SGHVS, CDR2 FQNEAQ. Trimming removed 2 bases at V and 5 bases at J, with 16 bases between. This CDR3 is built from 15 residues.